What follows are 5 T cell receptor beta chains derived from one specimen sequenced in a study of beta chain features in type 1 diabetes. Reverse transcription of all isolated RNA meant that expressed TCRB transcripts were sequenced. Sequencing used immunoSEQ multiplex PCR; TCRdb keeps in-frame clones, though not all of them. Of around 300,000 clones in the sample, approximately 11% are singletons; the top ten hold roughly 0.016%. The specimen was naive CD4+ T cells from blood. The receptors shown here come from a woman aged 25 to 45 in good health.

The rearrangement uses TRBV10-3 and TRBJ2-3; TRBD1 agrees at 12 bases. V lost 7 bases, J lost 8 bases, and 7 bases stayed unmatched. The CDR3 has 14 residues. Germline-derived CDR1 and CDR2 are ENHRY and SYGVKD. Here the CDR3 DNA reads TGTGCCATCAACGCCGGGACAGGGGGCTTTACGCAGTATTTT. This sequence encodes CAINAGTGGFTQYF.

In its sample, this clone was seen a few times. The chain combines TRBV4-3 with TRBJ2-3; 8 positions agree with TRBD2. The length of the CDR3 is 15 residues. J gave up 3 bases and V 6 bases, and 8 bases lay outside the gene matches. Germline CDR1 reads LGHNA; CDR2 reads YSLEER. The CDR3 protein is CASSLQAGETDTQYF. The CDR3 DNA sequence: TGCGCCAGCAGTCTCCAAGCGGGAGAGACAGATACGCAGTATTTT.

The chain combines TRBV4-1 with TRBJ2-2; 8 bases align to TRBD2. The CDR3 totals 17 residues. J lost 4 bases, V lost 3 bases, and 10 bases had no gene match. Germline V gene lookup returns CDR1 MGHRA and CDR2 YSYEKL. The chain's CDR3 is CASSQETGTSSTGELFF. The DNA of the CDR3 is TGCGCCAGCAGCCAGGAGACCGGGACTAGTAGCACCGGGGAGCTGTTTTTT.

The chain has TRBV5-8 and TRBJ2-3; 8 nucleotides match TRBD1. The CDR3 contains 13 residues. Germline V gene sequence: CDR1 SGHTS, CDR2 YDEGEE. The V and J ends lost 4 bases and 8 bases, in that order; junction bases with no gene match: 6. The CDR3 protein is CASSADRVATQYF. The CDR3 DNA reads TGTGCCAGCAGCGCGGACAGGGTAGCTACGCAGTATTTT.

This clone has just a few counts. CDR3: CASSSLAGERGEQFF. The CDR3 nucleotides read TGTGCCAGCAGCTCCTTAGCGGGAGAGAGAGGTGAGCAGTTCTTC. The V call is TRBV7-2, the J call TRBJ2-1, with TRBD2 matching over 9 bases. CDR1 SGHTA and CDR2 FQGNSA come from the germline V gene. The CDR3 is 15 amino acids. With V trimmed by 4 bases and J by 9 bases, 10 bases remained unmatched.